Listed here are 10 T cell receptor beta chains from one sample, sequenced in a study of blood T cells in healthy people across ages. Through a sample-barcoded 5' primer and a J-beta primer mix, a second PCR was run for roughly 7 to 12 cycles. TCRdb called the 5' RACE reads again in MiXCR, with one record for every CDR3 protein. Here the sample spans 910,000 or so distinct CDR3 sequences, roughly 47% being singletons. The sample was blood. These receptors came from a woman aged 60 to 75 in good health.

V is TRBV6-5 and J is TRBJ2-1, with D hard to call. The CDR3 extends over 15 amino acids. The germline CDR1 and CDR2 sequences are MNHEY and SVGAGI. V lost 7 bases, J lost 6 bases, and 19 bases lay in between. The CDR3 loop reads CASNRVGSSPNEQFF. For the CDR3, the DNA is TGTGCCAGCAACCGTGTCGGCAGTTCCCCCAATGAGCAGTTCTTC.

This rearrangement joins TRBV6-6 to TRBJ2-3, with D uncertain. This CDR3 has 15 residues. Per the germline V gene, CDR1 is MNHNY and CDR2 is SVGAGI (reference sequence). The V end lost 2 bases, the J end lost 0 bases, and 9 bases lay between the germline ends. CDR3 sequence (DNA): TGTGCCAGCAGTTACGCAGAGACTAGCACAGATACGCAGTATTTT. It codes for CASSYAETSTDTQYF.

This sequence joins TRBV5-1 and TRBJ2-5; 12 positions match TRBD1. V gave up 0 bases and J gave up 5 bases; unmatched junction bases: 5. The CDR3 totals 16 residues. Per the germline V gene, CDR1 is SGHRS and CDR2 is YFSETQ. CDR3 in amino acids: CASSLAGTGGGETQYF. CDR3 bases: TGCGCCAGCAGCTTGGCCGGGACAGGGGGCGGGGAGACCCAGTACTTC.

A single count supports this clonotype. The gene calls are TRBV6-1 and TRBJ2-7, with 7 positions matching TRBD1. The J call may be mistaken, given a closer DNA end match to TRBJ2-5. Germline CDR1 reads MNHNS; CDR2 reads SASEGT. CDR3 size: 16 residues. CDR3 coding DNA: TGTGCCAGCCAGAAGTGGACAGGCGTCCGTCAAGAGACCCAGTACTTC. Protein: CASQKWTGVRQETQYF.

A remark on this clonotype: Its ends do not fully match the called genes, so a read error is possible. J is TRBJ2-4 and V is TRBV20-1; 9 bases line up with TRBD1. Judging by the DNA end, TRBJ2-7 fits better; the J call may be wrong. The germline gives CDR1 DFQATT, CDR2 SNEGSKA (reference sequence). The CDR3 has 13 residues. Here the CDR3 DNA reads TGCAGCGCTACCGGGGACAGGGCGGGCGAGCAGTACTTC. Translation: CSATGDRAGEQYF.

V gene TRBV20-1 combines with J gene TRBJ2-7; the match to TRBD1 covers 9 bases. CDR1 DFQATT and CDR2 SNEGSKA come from the germline V gene (reference sequence). The CDR3 has 15 amino acids. V was clipped by 3 bases and J by 4 bases; unmatched bases: 10. The CDR3 DNA follows: TGCAGTGCTAGGATTCCGGGACAGGGCCCTTACGAGCAGTACTTC. It encodes CSARIPGQGPYEQYF.

On this clonotype itself: This may stem from a read error, because a much larger clone lies one nucleotide away. The CDR3 nucleotides read TGTGCCAGCGGTCCGGAGTGGGCAGGGGTAGGCTACACCTTC. Translating gives CASGPEWAGVGYTF. This sequence joins TRBV7-2 and TRBJ1-2; a weak D match, TRBD1 (6 bases). V shed 8 bases and J shed 8 bases, with 21 bases lying between them. Looked up from germline, CDR1 is SGHTA and CDR2 is FQGNSA. The CDR3 loop spans 14 amino acids.

The chain joins TRBV20-1 to TRBJ2-3, with 9 positions matching TRBD1. Looked up from germline, CDR1 is DFQATT and CDR2 is SNEGSKA (reference sequence). This CDR3 is built from 15 residues. Trimming cost V 1 base and J 5 bases; bases outside gene matches: 7. The CDR3 nucleotides read TGCAGTGCTAGAGCGGGGACAGGGAGAGGAGATACGCAGTATTTT. Amino acids: CSARAGTGRGDTQYF.

This clonotype occurred a few times. The chain uses TRBV28 and TRBJ2-5, with D possibly TRBD1 on 6 matching bases. CDR1 and CDR2 (germline): MDHEN, SYDVKM. The CDR3 runs 17 residues. Trimming took off 2 bases at V and 4 bases at J, with 20 bases between the two ends. CDR3 sequence reads: CASSLPLGQGMGETQYF. CDR3 in DNA: TGTGCCAGCAGTTTACCACTCGGGCAGGGGATGGGAGAGACCCAGTACTTC.

V is TRBV7-2 and J is TRBJ2-5, with no clear D. The CDR3 sequence is 14 residues long. V gave up 5 bases and J gave up 2 bases, with 12 bases separating them. Germline V CDR1 and CDR2: SGHTA, FQGNSA. This CDR3 reads CASSPEVGQETQYF. CDR3 DNA: TGTGCCAGCAGCCCCGAAGTGGGGCAAGAGACCCAGTACTTC.